This is a list of T cell receptor beta chains from one sample in a study of blood T cells in healthy people across ages. TCRdb re-derived calls from the 5' RACE reads in MiXCR, one entry per CDR3 protein. This table has roughly 730,000 distinct CDR3 sequences, approximately 60% appearing once. Source material: blood. The origin of the receptors is a man in his forties in good health. The CDR3 runs from the conserved cysteine through the conserved F or W. A D gene is named only where the DNA matches it firmly. The size entry is marked missing in some rows and otherwise reads once, few, many or a size class.

CDR3nt: TGCAGCGTTGTCGGGACAGGGAACACTGAAGCTTTCTTT; CDR3aa: CSVVGTGNTEAFF; d_gene: TRBD1; abundance: -; v_gene: TRBV29-1; j_gene: TRBJ1-1
CDR3nt: TGCAGCGTTGGATCAACTTTTGAGGCGGGATCCTACAATGAGCAGTTCTTC; CDR3aa: CSVGSTFEAGSYNEQFF; d_gene: -; abundance: -; v_gene: TRBV29-1; j_gene: TRBJ2-1
CDR3nt: TGTGCCAGCAGTTGGGATACTAGCGGGAGTTTATACGAGCAGTACTTC; CDR3aa: CASSWDTSGSLYEQYF; d_gene: TRBD2; abundance: -; v_gene: TRBV28; j_gene: TRBJ2-7
CDR3nt: TGTGCCAGCAGGGACCAGGGGGCGTCGAATAGTTCACCCCTCCACTTT; CDR3aa: CASRDQGASNSSPLHF; d_gene: TRBD1; abundance: -; v_gene: TRBV7-9; j_gene: TRBJ1-6
CDR3nt: TGCAGCGTTGACCGCCTTCGGGAGGTGGACAATGAGCAGTTCTTC; CDR3aa: CSVDRLREVDNEQFF; d_gene: TRBD2; abundance: -; v_gene: TRBV29-1; j_gene: TRBJ2-1
CDR3nt: TGCGCCAGCAGCTTGGTCCAAGCTGCGGGTTACAATGAGCAGTTCTTC; CDR3aa: CASSLVQAAGYNEQFF; d_gene: -; abundance: few; v_gene: TRBV5-1; j_gene: TRBJ2-1
CDR3nt: TGCAGTGCTAGAGGGAGTGCAGTGGGTGGGACACCCCTCCACTTT; CDR3aa: CSARGSAVGGTPLHF; d_gene: -; abundance: -; v_gene: TRBV20-1; j_gene: TRBJ1-6
CDR3nt: TGTGCCAGCAGTGAAACTAGCGGGAGGATCTACGAGCAGTACTTC; CDR3aa: CASSETSGRIYEQYF; d_gene: TRBD2; abundance: -; v_gene: TRBV12-3/TRBV12-4; j_gene: TRBJ2-7
CDR3nt: TGCGCCAGCAGCTTGGAACCCATCACAGATACGCAGTATTTT; CDR3aa: CASSLEPITDTQYF; d_gene: -; abundance: -; v_gene: TRBV5-1; j_gene: TRBJ2-3
CDR3nt: TGTGCCAGCAGCCCCGGGACAAGTAGCACAGATACGCAGTATTTT; CDR3aa: CASSPGTSSTDTQYF; d_gene: -; abundance: few; v_gene: TRBV28; j_gene: TRBJ2-3
CDR3nt: TGTGCCAGCAGTTTTAATCCGGGGGGAGGGGCCAAAAACATTCAGTACTTC; CDR3aa: CASSFNPGGGAKNIQYF; d_gene: TRBD2; abundance: -; v_gene: TRBV12-3/TRBV12-4; j_gene: TRBJ2-4